These 30 T cell receptor beta chains were all obtained from the same sample, sequenced in a study of cytomegalovirus exposure and HLA in healthy donors. Repertoires were generated with immunoSEQ multiplex PCR, while TCRdb's copy carries only in-frame clones and drops some. The table has about 150,000 clones, over 80% seen once. What was sequenced was PBMCs. Receptor source: a man aged 18 to 30 in good health and CMV-seropositive.

This chain uses TRBV27 with TRBJ1-2; D perhaps matches TRBD1 (6 bases). This CDR3 contains 14 residues. Trimming pared 4 bases from V and 7 bases from J, leaving 16 bases between. Germline CDR1 reads MNHEY; CDR2 reads SMNVEV (reference sequence). Here the CDR3 reads CASSSQQGRVGYTF. In nucleotides, the CDR3 is TGTGCCAGCAGTTCTCAGCAGGGGAGAGTTGGCTACACCTTC.

The chain carries TRBV6-5 and TRBJ1-2, with a tentative D call TRBD1 (5 bases). The CDR3 has 13 amino acids. V lost 6 bases to trimming and J lost 6 bases, with 14 bases between them. CDR1 and CDR2 from the germline V gene are MNHEY and SVGAGI. CDR3 nucleotide sequence: TGTGCCAGCAGACAGGTTTGGATGGATGGCTACACCTTC. This codes for CASRQVWMDGYTF.

CDR3 DNA: TGTGCCAGCAGCCATGGAGGTGACACAGATACGCAGTATTTT. Its translation is CASSHGGDTDTQYF. The chain uses TRBV4-2 and TRBJ2-3; possibly TRBD2 for D (5 bases). The CDR3 has 14 residues. Looked up from germline, CDR1 is LGHNA and CDR2 is YNFKEQ. V was cut by 3 bases and J by 2 bases, with 9 bases left in between.

The genes are TRBV5-6 and TRBJ1-5; 7 nucleotides line up with TRBD1. Germline CDR1 and CDR2: SGHDT and YYEEEE. V lost 2 bases, J lost 4 bases, and 3 bases stayed unmatched. The CDR3 contains 14 residues. CDR3 in amino acids: CASSFGTANQPQHF. CDR3 nucleotide sequence: TGTGCCAGCAGCTTCGGGACAGCAAATCAGCCCCAGCATTTT.

The chain combines TRBV5-1 with TRBJ2-7; 8 bases match TRBD2. This CDR3 comprises 17 residues. Germline CDR1 reads SGHRS; CDR2 reads YFSETQ. Trimming removed 4 bases from V and 7 bases from J; junction bases left unmatched: 19. The CDR3 DNA follows: TGCGCCAGCAGCCCGGGGACTAGTTTGGATATAATGGGGGAGCAGTACTTC. Its translation: CASSPGTSLDIMGEQYF.

This chain connects TRBV2 to TRBJ1-5, with a weak D call TRBD1 (5 bases). The germline V and J ends were trimmed by 6 bases and 8 bases, with 11 bases remaining between them. This CDR3 is built from 12 residues. Germline CDR1 is SNHLY and CDR2 is FYNNEI. CDR3 protein: CASSLNRKPQHF. The CDR3, as DNA: TGTGCCAGCAGCCTAAACAGGAAGCCCCAGCATTTT.

This rearrangement joins TRBV9 to TRBJ2-1, with TRBD1 matching 8 bases. This CDR3 contains 16 residues. After removal of 3 bases from V and 2 bases from J, the junction contained 7 bases not matched to a gene. Per germline, CDR1 SGDLS and CDR2 YYNGEE. CDR3 DNA: TGTGCCAGCAGCGGCCCAACAGGGGGTACCTACAATGAGCAGTTCTTC. Its translation: CASSGPTGGTYNEQFF.

The genes are TRBV7-9 and TRBJ2-7; D unresolved. This CDR3 contains 11 residues. The germline V gene has CDR1 SEHNR and CDR2 FQNEAQ (reference sequence). Trimming took off 5 bases at V and 3 bases at J, with 5 bases between the two ends. The CDR3 here is CASSPLYEQYF. The CDR3 DNA reads as TGTGCCAGCAGCCCTCTCTACGAGCAGTACTTC.

V is TRBV18 and J is TRBJ1-1, with 8 bases matching TRBD1. V trimming: 5 bases; J trimming: 7 bases; junction bases outside the gene matches: 15. CDR1 KGHSH and CDR2 LQKENI come from the germline V gene. The CDR3 runs to 16 residues. The CDR3 region has the DNA TGTGCCAGCTCAGCTCTTCGAGGACAGGGCACCCGTGAAGCTTTCTTT. This translates into CASSALRGQGTREAFF.

This clone was detected only once. DNA of the CDR3: TGTGCCAGCAGTTTATGGTGGGGACACCTGAACACCGGGGAGCTGTTTTTT. This codes for CASSLWWGHLNTGELFF. The V and J genes are TRBV28 and TRBJ2-2; possibly TRBD1 for D (6 bases). The germline V and J ends were trimmed by 0 bases and 1 base, with 12 bases remaining between them. The CDR3 has 17 residues. In germline, CDR1 is MDHEN, CDR2 SYDVKM.

V is TRBV5-1 and J is TRBJ2-2; D uncertain. Germline V gene lookup returns CDR1 SGHRS and CDR2 YFSETQ. The CDR3 extends over 15 amino acids. V shed 3 bases and J shed 5 bases, with 14 bases lying between them. For the CDR3, the DNA is TGCGCCAGCAGCTATCTAGGTCCGGGTACCGGGGAGCTGTTTTTT. It is translated as CASSYLGPGTGELFF.

This chain connects TRBV30 to TRBJ1-1; no firm D call. Germline lookup yields CDR1 GTSNPN and CDR2 SVGIG (reference sequence). The CDR3 runs 12 residues. Trimming removed 7 bases at V and 1 base at J, with 10 bases between. DNA of the CDR3: TGTGCCTCGAGGAGGCAGAACACTGAAGCTTTCTTT. Protein product: CASRRQNTEAFF.

V gene TRBV27 combines with J gene TRBJ1-2; a possible D gene is TRBD1 (5 bases). The CDR3 is 15 residues long. Germline assignment: CDR1 MNHEY and CDR2 SMNVEV (reference sequence). V was pared by 6 bases and J by 4 bases, with 18 bases between. The CDR3 coding sequence is TGTGCCAGCAGCTTAAAATGGGGGGATGCCTATGGCTACACCTTC. It encodes CASSLKWGDAYGYTF.

This clone was picked up a small number of times. V usage is TRBV7-6 and J usage is TRBJ1-4; D remains ambiguous. The CDR3 is made up of 13 amino acids. Between the trimmed V and J ends, which lost 6 bases and 8 bases, there was a span of 13 bases. Germline values: CDR1 SGHVS, CDR2 FNYEAQ. The CDR3 DNA follows: TGTGCCAGCAGGAGAACAGCGGGGGAAAAACTGTTTTTT. Translation gives CASRRTAGEKLFF.

The chain has TRBV6-5 and TRBJ2-3, with 14 bases lining up with TRBD2. This CDR3 has 15 amino acids. V lost 6 bases and J lost 7; bases outside the gene matches: 6. Germline V gene lookup returns CDR1 MNHEY and CDR2 SVGAGI. CDR3 nucleotide sequence: TGTGCCAGCAGCCCCGGGACTAGCGGGGGAAATACGCAGTATTTT. Protein product: CASSPGTSGGNTQYF.

The J gene is TRBJ2-1, the V gene TRBV10-1; no reliable D call. The germline V gene has CDR1 WNHNN and CDR2 SYGVQD (reference sequence). The CDR3 has 11 residues. Trimming shortened V by 9 bases and J by 4 bases, and 7 bases separated the two germline ends. This chain's CDR3 is CARAQYNEQFF. CDR3 bases: TGCGCCAGGGCCCAATACAATGAGCAGTTCTTC.

This chain uses TRBV6-5 with TRBJ2-7; the match to TRBD2 covers 10 bases. This CDR3 has 13 residues. J was trimmed by 4 bases and V by 6 bases; bases with no gene match: 3. In germline, CDR1 is MNHEY, CDR2 SVGAGI. The CDR3 sequence is CASRGLATYEQYF. The CDR3 coding sequence is TGTGCCAGCAGGGGACTAGCGACATACGAGCAGTACTTC.

The chain links TRBV19 to TRBJ2-1; 9 bases are a match to TRBD2. The V gene's germline CDR1 is LNHDA and CDR2 SQIVND (reference sequence). V lost 8 bases to trimming and J lost 5 bases; unmatched junction nucleotides: 10. The CDR3 contains 15 residues. In DNA form, the CDR3 reads TGTGCCAGTCGAGAGGGCGGGGGGGTCCACAATGAGCAGTTCTTC. Protein sequence: CASREGGGVHNEQFF. Complete variable domain (other parts from reference TRBV19 and TRBJ2-1): DGGITQSPKYLFRKEGQNVTLSCEQNLNHDAMYWYRQDPGQGLRLIYYSQIVNDFQKGDIAEGYSVSREKKESFPLTVTSAQKNPTAFYLCASREGGGVHNEQFFGPGTRLTVL.

This sequence joins TRBV7-2 and TRBJ2-7; D is ambiguous. The CDR3 loop spans 15 amino acids. Trimming pared 4 bases from V and 5 bases from J, leaving 18 bases between. Germline-derived CDR1 and CDR2 are SGHTA and FQGNSA. For the CDR3, the DNA is TGTGCCAGCAGCTCCAACGCGGTCAATGGTGACGAGCAGTACTTC. It is translated as CASSSNAVNGDEQYF.

The chain couples TRBV5-6 to TRBJ2-7; 8 bases fit TRBD1. CDR3 length: 16 residues. Germline CDR1 SGHDT, CDR2 YYEEEE. The V segment lost 4 bases and the J segment 5 bases; nucleotides outside the gene matches: 14. CDR3 bases: TGTGCCAGCAGCCGGGCGGGAACAGGGGGGAGGAACGAGCAGTACTTC. Protein product: CASSRAGTGGRNEQYF.

The chain is built from TRBV7-9 and TRBJ2-6; unclear D gene. The germline V gene encodes CDR1 SEHNR and CDR2 FQNEAQ (reference sequence). The CDR3 length is 15 residues. The V end was cut by 2 bases, the J end by 0 bases, with 5 bases between. CDR3 amino acids: CASSLKSSGANVLTF. CDR3 bases: TGTGCCAGCAGCTTAAAGAGCTCTGGGGCCAACGTCCTGACTTTC.

The genes are TRBV4-1 and TRBJ1-1; 10 nucleotides agree with TRBD1. V trimming: 5 bases; J trimming: 5 bases; junction bases outside the gene matches: 5. CDR3 length equals 14 residues. CDR1 and CDR2 from the germline V gene are MGHRA and YSYEKL. CDR3: CASSYGTGETEAFF. CDR3 coding DNA: TGCGCCAGCAGCTACGGGACAGGGGAAACTGAAGCTTTCTTT.

This clone was counted only a few times. CDR3 sequence: CAWTGQSQGTEAFF. The CDR3 DNA reads as TGTGCCTGGACCGGACAGTCCCAGGGTACTGAAGCTTTCTTT. The chain links TRBV30 to TRBJ1-1; possible D gene TRBD1, 6 bases. CDR1 and CDR2 from the germline V gene are GTSNPN and SVGIG (reference sequence). Trimming took off 4 bases at V and 5 bases at J, with 17 bases between the two ends. This CDR3 has 14 residues.

This chain connects TRBV28 to TRBJ2-1; 12 nucleotides agree with TRBD2. The CDR3 runs 15 residues. CDR1 MDHEN and CDR2 SYDVKM come from the germline V gene. With V trimmed by 6 bases and J by 6 bases, 6 bases remained unmatched. CDR3 amino acids: CASRNGLAGTNEQFF. The CDR3 DNA reads as TGTGCCAGCAGGAACGGACTAGCGGGAACCAATGAGCAGTTCTTC.

This chain connects TRBV28 to TRBJ2-1; maybe TRBD2 (5 bases). The CDR3 sequence is 13 residues long. Per germline, CDR1 MDHEN and CDR2 SYDVKM. V lost 10 bases and J 10 bases, leaving 20 bases between the germline ends. The CDR3 nucleotides read TGTGCCACAACCGGACTCTCGAGGACGGAGCAGTTCTTC. It specifies CATTGLSRTEQFF.

The gene calls are TRBV6-1 and TRBJ1-2; D not certain. Germline V gene sequence: CDR1 MNHNS, CDR2 SASEGT. This CDR3 is 12 amino acids long. V was clipped by 7 bases and J by 4 bases, with 10 bases between them. This chain's CDR3 is CASTLLPYGYTF. CDR3 in DNA: TGTGCCAGCACTCTACTCCCCTATGGCTACACCTTC.

The chain has TRBV5-1 and TRBJ1-2; 10 bases match TRBD1. The CDR3 totals 15 residues. CDR1 is SGHRS, CDR2 YFSETQ, per germline. V shed 4 bases and J 0 bases; nucleotides not matched to a gene: 3. The CDR3 here is CASSTGQGANYGYTF. In DNA, the CDR3 is TGCGCCAGCAGCACTGGACAGGGGGCTAACTATGGCTACACCTTC.

The chain carries TRBV2 and TRBJ2-2; D is uncertain. V lost 2 bases and J 5 bases, leaving 12 bases between the germline ends. The CDR3 is 15 amino acids. The germline gives CDR1 SNHLY, CDR2 FYNNEI. CDR3 DNA: TGTGCCAGCAGTGAATCCCCCCCACAGACCGGGGAGCTGTTTTTT. Its translation: CASSESPPQTGELFF.

This clone occurred a few times. The CDR3 DNA reads TGTGCCAGCAGTGATCTGACGCAGTATTTT. This translates into CASSDLTQYF. The chain uses TRBV2 and TRBJ2-3; no firm D call. This CDR3 contains 10 residues. CDR1 is SNHLY, CDR2 FYNNEI, per germline. Trimming removed 3 bases at V and 9 bases at J, with 4 bases between.

This clone has only a few counts. V is TRBV7-9 and J is TRBJ2-7; 7 nucleotides line up with TRBD1. After removal of 6 bases from V and 0 bases from J, the junction contained 2 bases not matched to a gene. The CDR3 contains 13 residues. The germline V gene encodes CDR1 SEHNR and CDR2 FQNEAQ (reference sequence). The CDR3 region is CASRRDSSYEQYF. For the CDR3, the DNA is TGTGCCAGCAGACGGGACAGCTCCTACGAGCAGTACTTC.